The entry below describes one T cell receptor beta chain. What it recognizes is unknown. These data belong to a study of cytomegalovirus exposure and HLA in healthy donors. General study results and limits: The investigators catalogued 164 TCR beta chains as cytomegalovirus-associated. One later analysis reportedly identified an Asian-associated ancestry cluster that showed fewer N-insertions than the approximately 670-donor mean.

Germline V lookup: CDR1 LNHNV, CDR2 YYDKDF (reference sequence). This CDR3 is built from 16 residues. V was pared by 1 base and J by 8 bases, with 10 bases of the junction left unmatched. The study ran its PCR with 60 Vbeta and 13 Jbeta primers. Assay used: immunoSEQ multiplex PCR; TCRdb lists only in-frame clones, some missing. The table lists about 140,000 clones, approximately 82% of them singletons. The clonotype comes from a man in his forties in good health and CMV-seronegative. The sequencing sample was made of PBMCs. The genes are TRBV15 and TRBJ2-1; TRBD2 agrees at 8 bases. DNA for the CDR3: TGTGCCACCAGCAGAGCCCCGGGGGGGCCGTGGGATGAGCAGTTCTTC. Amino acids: CATSRAPGGPWDEQFF. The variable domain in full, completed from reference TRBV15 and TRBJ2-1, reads DAMVIQNPRYQVTQFGKPVTLSCSQTLNHNVMYWYQQKSSQAPKLLFHYYDKDFNNEADTPDNFQSRRPNTSFCFLDIRSPGLGDTAMYLCATSRAPGGPWDEQFFGPGTRLTVL.